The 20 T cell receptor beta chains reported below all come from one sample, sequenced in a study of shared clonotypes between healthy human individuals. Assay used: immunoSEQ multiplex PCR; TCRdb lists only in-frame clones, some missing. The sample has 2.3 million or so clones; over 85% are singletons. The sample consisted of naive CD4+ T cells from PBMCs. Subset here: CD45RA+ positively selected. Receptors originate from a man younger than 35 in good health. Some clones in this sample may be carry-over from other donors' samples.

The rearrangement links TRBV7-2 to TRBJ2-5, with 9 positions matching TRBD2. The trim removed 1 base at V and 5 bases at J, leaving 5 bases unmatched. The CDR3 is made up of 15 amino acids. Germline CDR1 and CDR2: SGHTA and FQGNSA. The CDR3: CASSLDFGLAETQYF. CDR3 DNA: TGTGCCAGCAGCTTAGACTTTGGACTAGCGGAGACCCAGTACTTC.

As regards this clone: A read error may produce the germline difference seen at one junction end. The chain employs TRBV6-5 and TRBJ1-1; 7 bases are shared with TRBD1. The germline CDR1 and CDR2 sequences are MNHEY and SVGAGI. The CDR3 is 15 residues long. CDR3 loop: CASSSQTGMNIEAFF. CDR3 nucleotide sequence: TGTGCCAGCAGTTCCCAGACAGGGATGAACATTGAAGCTTTCTTT.

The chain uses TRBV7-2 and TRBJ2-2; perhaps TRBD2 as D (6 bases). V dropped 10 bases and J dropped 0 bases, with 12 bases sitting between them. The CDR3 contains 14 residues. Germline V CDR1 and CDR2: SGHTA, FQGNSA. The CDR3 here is CATKPGANTGELFF. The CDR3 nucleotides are TGTGCCACCAAACCGGGGGCGAACACCGGGGAGCTGTTTTTT.

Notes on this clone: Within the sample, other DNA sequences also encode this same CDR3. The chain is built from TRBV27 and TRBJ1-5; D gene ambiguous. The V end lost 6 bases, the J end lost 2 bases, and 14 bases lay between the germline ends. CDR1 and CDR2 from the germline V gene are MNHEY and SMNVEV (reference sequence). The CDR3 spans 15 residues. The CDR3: CASSLSRVGNQPQHF. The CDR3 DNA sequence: TGTGCCAGCAGCCTTTCGAGGGTCGGCAATCAGCCCCAGCATTTT.

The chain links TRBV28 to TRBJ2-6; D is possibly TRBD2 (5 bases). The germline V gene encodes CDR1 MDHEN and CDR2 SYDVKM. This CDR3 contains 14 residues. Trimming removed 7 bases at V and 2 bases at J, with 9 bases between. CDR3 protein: CASIGGTGANVLTF. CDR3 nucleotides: TGTGCCAGCATCGGAGGTACTGGGGCCAACGTCCTGACTTTC.

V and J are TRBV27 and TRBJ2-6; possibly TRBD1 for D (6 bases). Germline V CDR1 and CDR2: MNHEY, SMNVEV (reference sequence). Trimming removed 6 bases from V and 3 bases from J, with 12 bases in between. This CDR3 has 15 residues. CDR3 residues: CASRPHRDGANVLTF. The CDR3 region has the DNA TGTGCCAGCAGGCCCCACAGGGATGGGGCCAACGTCCTGACTTTC. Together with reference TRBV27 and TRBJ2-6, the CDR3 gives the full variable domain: EAQVTQNPRYLITVTGKKLTVTCSQNMNHEYMSWYRQDPGLGLRQIYYSMNVEVTDKGDVPEGYKVSRKEKRNFPLILESPSPNQTSLYFCASRPHRDGANVLTFGAGSRLTVL.

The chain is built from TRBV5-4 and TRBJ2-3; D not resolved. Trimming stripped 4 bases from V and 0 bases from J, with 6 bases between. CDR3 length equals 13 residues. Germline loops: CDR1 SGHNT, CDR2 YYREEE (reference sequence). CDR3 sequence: CASSGYSTDTQYF. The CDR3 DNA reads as TGTGCCAGCAGCGGATACAGCACAGATACGCAGTATTTT.

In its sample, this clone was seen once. CDR3 region: CASSQVPGGRDEQFF. The CDR3 DNA reads TGCGCCAGCAGCCAAGTACCGGGGGGTCGGGATGAGCAGTTCTTC. The gene calls are TRBV4-3 and TRBJ2-1; TRBD2 matches 7 bases. The CDR3 covers 15 residues. CDR1 and CDR2 (germline): LGHNA, YSLEER. The V gene end was trimmed by 1 base and the J gene end by 8 bases; junction bases not matched to a gene: 8.

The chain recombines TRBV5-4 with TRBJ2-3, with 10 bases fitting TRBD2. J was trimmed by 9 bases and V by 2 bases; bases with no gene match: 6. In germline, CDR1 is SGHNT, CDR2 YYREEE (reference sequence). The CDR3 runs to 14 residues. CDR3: CASSLETSGLTQYF. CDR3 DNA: TGTGCCAGCAGCTTAGAGACTAGCGGGTTAACGCAGTATTTT.

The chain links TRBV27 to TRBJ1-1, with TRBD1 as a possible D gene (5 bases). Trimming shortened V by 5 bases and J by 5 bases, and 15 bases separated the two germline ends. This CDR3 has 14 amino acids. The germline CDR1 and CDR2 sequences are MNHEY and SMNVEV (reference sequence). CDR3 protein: CASSPLLGVTEAFF. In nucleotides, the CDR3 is TGTGCCAGCAGTCCCCTTTTGGGGGTTACTGAAGCTTTCTTT.

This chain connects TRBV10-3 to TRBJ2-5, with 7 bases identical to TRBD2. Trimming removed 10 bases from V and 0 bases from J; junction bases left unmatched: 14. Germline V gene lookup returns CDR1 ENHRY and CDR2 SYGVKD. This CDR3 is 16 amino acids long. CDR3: CATQSAARENQETQYF. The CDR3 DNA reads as TGTGCCACCCAGAGCGCCGCGCGGGAGAACCAAGAGACCCAGTACTTC.

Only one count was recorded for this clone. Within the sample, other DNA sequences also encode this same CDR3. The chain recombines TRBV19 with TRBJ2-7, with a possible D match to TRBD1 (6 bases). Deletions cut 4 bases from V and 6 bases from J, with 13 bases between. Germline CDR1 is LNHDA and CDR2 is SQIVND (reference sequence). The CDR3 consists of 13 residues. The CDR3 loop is CASSTHRASEQYF. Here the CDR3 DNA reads TGTGCCAGTAGTACTCACAGGGCCAGCGAGCAGTACTTC.

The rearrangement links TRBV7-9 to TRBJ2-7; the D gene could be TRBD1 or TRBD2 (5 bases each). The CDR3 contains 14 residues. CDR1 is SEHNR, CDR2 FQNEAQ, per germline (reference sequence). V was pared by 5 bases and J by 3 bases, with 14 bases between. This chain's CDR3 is CASSPRDRFYEQYF. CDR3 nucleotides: TGTGCCAGCAGCCCCCGGGACCGGTTCTACGAGCAGTACTTC.

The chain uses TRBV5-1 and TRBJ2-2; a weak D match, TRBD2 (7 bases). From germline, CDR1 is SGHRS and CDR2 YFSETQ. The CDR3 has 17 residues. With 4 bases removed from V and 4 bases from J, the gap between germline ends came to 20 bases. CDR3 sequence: CASSLGGQSRGTGELFF. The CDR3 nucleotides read TGCGCCAGCAGCCTGGGGGGGCAGAGCCGGGGCACCGGGGAGCTGTTTTTT. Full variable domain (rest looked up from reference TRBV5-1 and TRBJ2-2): KAGVTQTPRYLIKTRGQQVTLSCSPISGHRSVSWYQQTPGQGLQFLFEYFSETQRNKGNFPGRFSGRQFSNSRSEMNVSTLELGDSALYLCASSLGGQSRGTGELFFGEGSRLTVL.

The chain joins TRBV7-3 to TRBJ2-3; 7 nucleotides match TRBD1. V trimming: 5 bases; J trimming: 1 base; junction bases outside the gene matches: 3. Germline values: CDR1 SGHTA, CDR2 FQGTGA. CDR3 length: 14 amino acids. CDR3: CASSPTGGTDTQYF. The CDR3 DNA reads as TGTGCCAGCAGCCCAACAGGGGGCACAGATACGCAGTATTTT.

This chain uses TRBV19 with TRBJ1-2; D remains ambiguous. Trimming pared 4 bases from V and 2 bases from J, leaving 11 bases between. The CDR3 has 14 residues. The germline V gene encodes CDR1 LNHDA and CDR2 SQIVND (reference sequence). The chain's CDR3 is CASSRAASNYGYTF. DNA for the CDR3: TGTGCCAGTAGTAGGGCAGCATCCAACTATGGCTACACCTTC.

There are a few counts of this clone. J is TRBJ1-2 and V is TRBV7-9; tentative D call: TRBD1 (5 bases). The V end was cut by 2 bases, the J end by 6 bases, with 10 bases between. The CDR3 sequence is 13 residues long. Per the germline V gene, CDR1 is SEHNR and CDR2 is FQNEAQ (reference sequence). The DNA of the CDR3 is TGTGCCAGCAGCTTACCTGTGGGGCATGGCTACACCTTC. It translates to CASSLPVGHGYTF.

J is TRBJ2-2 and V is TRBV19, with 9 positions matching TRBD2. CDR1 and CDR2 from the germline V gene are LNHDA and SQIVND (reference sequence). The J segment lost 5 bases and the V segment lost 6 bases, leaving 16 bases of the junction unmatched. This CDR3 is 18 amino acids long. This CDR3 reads CASRTSRLAGTSTGELFF. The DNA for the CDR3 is TGTGCCAGTAGAACGTCTCGGCTAGCGGGAACCTCAACCGGGGAGCTGTTTTTT.

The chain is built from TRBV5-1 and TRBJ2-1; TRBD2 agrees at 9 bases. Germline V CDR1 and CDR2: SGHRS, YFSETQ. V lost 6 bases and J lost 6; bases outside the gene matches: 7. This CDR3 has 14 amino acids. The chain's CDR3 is CASTREGASNEQFF. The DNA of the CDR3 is TGCGCCAGCACGCGGGAGGGGGCCTCCAATGAGCAGTTCTTC.

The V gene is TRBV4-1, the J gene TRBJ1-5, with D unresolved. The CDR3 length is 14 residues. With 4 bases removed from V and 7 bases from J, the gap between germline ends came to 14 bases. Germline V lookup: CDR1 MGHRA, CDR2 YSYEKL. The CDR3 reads CASSPDKGRQPQHF. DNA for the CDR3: TGCGCCAGCAGCCCCGACAAGGGTAGGCAGCCCCAGCATTTT.